This T cell receptor (beta chain) was identified in a study of T cell repertoires in cytomegalovirus infection. Study results and limitations: The ex vivo response showed dominance by HLA-C-restricted CMV-specific TCR beta clonotypes.

Only a few counts were recorded for this clonotype. Its target is unknown. TCRdb re-derived calls from the reads in MiXCR, one entry per CDR3 protein. This sample has approximately 180,000 distinct CDR3 sequences, with roughly a sixth found just once. V was pared by 4 bases and J by 3 bases, with 7 bases of the junction left unmatched. CDR1 is SGDLS, CDR2 YYNGEE, per germline. CDR3 size: 15 residues. The J gene is TRBJ2-7, the V gene TRBV9, with 10 bases identical to TRBD1. Sequencing used CD8+ T cells from PBMCs. The source is a human donor in good health (CMV status not recorded). Some clones in this sample may be carry-over from other donors' samples. The DNA for the CDR3 is TGTGCCAGCAGCAGAGTGGACAGGGGGAACTACGAGCAGTACTTC. This sequence encodes CASSRVDRGNYEQYF.